Here is one T cell receptor beta chain with its context. Its antigen remains unknown. PCR was performed using 60 Vbeta and 13 Jbeta primers. Using immunoSEQ multiplex PCR, the repertoire was profiled, and TCRdb retains in-frame clones only, with some absent. Of around 160,000 clones in the sample, 77% were seen once. This entry belongs to a study of cytomegalovirus exposure and HLA in healthy donors. Study-wide results and caveats: An apparent linkage of common viral pathogens to several of the most significant clusters emerged in a later analysis.

Germline values: CDR1 SQVTM, CDR2 ANQGSEA. The V segment lost 6 bases and the J segment 0 bases; nucleotides outside the gene matches: 6. The CDR3 runs 17 residues. Sequences were obtained from PBMCs. The gene calls are TRBV29-1 and TRBJ2-6; TRBD2 agrees at 12 bases. The clonotype originates from a male donor in good health and CMV-seropositive. The DNA of the CDR3 is TGCAGCGTCGATACTAGCGGGGGGAACTCTGGGGCCAACGTCCTGACTTTC. Encoded protein: CSVDTSGGNSGANVLTF.